These 32 T cell receptor beta chains share one sample of origin, sequenced in a study. TCRdb keeps only in-frame clones here, not all; method: immunoSEQ multiplex PCR. The sample comprises under 55,000 clones, more than 85% of which are singletons, and about 10% rests with the top ten. Material: PBMCs. These receptors were collected from a man aged 40-49 years with rheumatoid arthritis.

In this sample, this clone turned up once. The gene calls are TRBV6-2 or TRBV6-3 and TRBJ2-1; D unresolved. CDR1 MNHEY and CDR2 SVGEGT come from the germline V gene. There are 12 residues in the CDR3. V lost 6 bases and J 10 bases, leaving 13 bases between the germline ends. CDR3 sequence: CASSTFVGEQFF. The DNA of the CDR3 is TGTGCCAGCAGCACCTTTGTTGGAGAGCAGTTCTTC.

This chain connects TRBV5-1 to TRBJ2-7, with D hard to call. Looked up from germline, CDR1 is SGHRS and CDR2 is YFSETQ. With 0 bases removed from V and 3 bases from J, the gap between germline ends came to 7 bases. This CDR3 contains 13 residues. The CDR3 here is CASSLAQDYEQYF. CDR3 coding DNA: TGCGCCAGCAGCTTGGCTCAGGACTACGAGCAGTACTTC.

The chain joins TRBV4-3 to TRBJ1-1, with 7 positions matching TRBD1. Germline CDR1 reads LGHNA; CDR2 reads YSLEER. The CDR3 runs 15 residues. V lost 0 bases and J lost 6; bases outside the gene matches: 7. This CDR3 reads CASSQDTGVGAEAFF. The CDR3 DNA reads TGCGCCAGCAGCCAAGATACAGGGGTTGGGGCTGAAGCTTTCTTT.

The chain combines TRBV24-1 with TRBJ2-7, with D unresolved. In germline, CDR1 is KGHDR, CDR2 SFDVKD. V lost 3 bases and J 0 bases, leaving 11 bases between the germline ends. The CDR3 covers 15 residues. CDR3 region: CATSDAQANSYEQYF. In DNA, the CDR3 is TGTGCCACCAGTGATGCGCAAGCCAACTCCTACGAGCAGTACTTC.

The chain recombines TRBV14 with TRBJ2-1; 12 bases agree with TRBD1. Germline CDR1 and CDR2: SGHDN and FVKESK. Unmatched junction bases numbered 2, after V lost 4 bases and J lost 7 bases. The CDR3 has 14 residues. CDR3 DNA: TGTGCCAGCAGCCGGGACAGGGGGCAGAATGAGCAGTTCTTC. Translating gives CASSRDRGQNEQFF.

The chain employs TRBV5-6 and TRBJ1-4; 9 bases fit TRBD1. The CDR3 spans 15 residues. Germline CDR1 and CDR2: SGHDT and YYEEEE. With 1 base clipped from V and 8 bases from J, the junction kept 6 bases outside the gene matches. CDR3 amino acids: CASSLWDRVQEKLFF. Written as DNA, the CDR3 is TGTGCCAGCAGCTTGTGGGACAGGGTTCAGGAAAAACTGTTTTTT.

The count of this clone is one. The chain links TRBV7-8 to TRBJ2-5, with TRBD1 matching 9 bases. The germline gives CDR1 SGHVS, CDR2 FQNEAQ. The CDR3 has 14 amino acids. The V gene end was trimmed by 4 bases and the J gene end by 5 bases; junction bases not matched to a gene: 5. The CDR3 DNA sequence: TGTGCCAGCAGCTCCGGGACAGGGACGGAGACCCAGTACTTC. Its protein product is CASSSGTGTETQYF.

The chain couples TRBV30 to TRBJ2-5; 10 bases map to TRBD2. Germline V gives CDR1 GTSNPN, CDR2 SVGIG (reference sequence). This CDR3 has 17 residues. V shed 1 base and J 1 base; nucleotides not matched to a gene: 9. CDR3 amino acids: CAWSEGLSGGVQETQYF. The DNA for the CDR3 is TGTGCCTGGAGTGAGGGACTCAGCGGGGGGGTCCAAGAGACCCAGTACTTC.

This chain uses TRBV30 with TRBJ1-6, with D possibly TRBD1 on 5 matching bases. The ends were cut back, 5 bases at V and 14 bases at J, with 13 bases in the middle. Germline CDR1 and CDR2: GTSNPN and SVGIG (reference sequence). The CDR3 runs 11 residues. The CDR3 spells CAWGHKGALHF. CDR3 DNA: TGTGCCTGGGGACACAAGGGAGCCCTCCACTTT.

V usage is TRBV24-1 and J usage is TRBJ1-5, with a tentative D call TRBD1 (5 bases). Germline V gives CDR1 KGHDR, CDR2 SFDVKD. The CDR3 is 15 residues long. Trimming removed 4 bases from V and 7 bases from J, with 16 bases in between. This CDR3 is CATSDSGSGRQPQHF. CDR3 DNA sequence: TGTGCCACCAGTGACTCAGGGTCCGGACGGCAGCCCCAGCATTTT.

The chain employs TRBV19 and TRBJ1-5; D gene unclear. The CDR3 length is 13 residues. Between the trimmed V and J ends, which lost 8 bases and 3 bases, there was a span of 11 bases. Germline V gene data show CDR1 as LNHDA and CDR2 as SQIVND (reference sequence). The CDR3 reads CASRRHTNQPQHF. CDR3 in DNA: TGTGCCAGTCGAAGACATACCAATCAGCCCCAGCATTTT.

The chain couples TRBV7-6 to TRBJ2-7; D is possibly TRBD1 (5 bases). V lost 0 bases, J lost 6 bases, and 12 bases lay in between. This CDR3 has 14 residues. Germline V gene data show CDR1 as SGHVS and CDR2 as FNYEAQ. The CDR3 is CASSLAGPAPEQYF. CDR3 DNA sequence: TGTGCCAGCAGCTTAGCGGGGCCAGCCCCCGAGCAGTACTTC.

This chain links TRBV2 with TRBJ1-2, with unresolved D. CDR1 SNHLY and CDR2 FYNNEI come from the germline V gene. The V end was cut by 6 bases, the J end by 1 base, with 6 bases between. CDR3 length: 12 residues. CDR3 amino acids: CASRAYNYGYTF. The CDR3 bases are TGTGCCAGCAGGGCCTATAACTATGGCTACACCTTC.

This clone appeared a single time. V is TRBV5-1 and J is TRBJ1-1, with D possibly matching TRBD1 (6 bases). Per the germline V gene, CDR1 is SGHRS and CDR2 is YFSETQ. The CDR3 is 13 residues long. The V gene lost 5 bases and the J gene lost 5 bases, with 13 bases spanning the gap. CDR3 residues: CASSPLQGTEAFF. The CDR3 nucleotides read TGCGCCAGCAGTCCCCTCCAGGGGACTGAAGCTTTCTTT.

This chain connects TRBV11-2 to TRBJ2-2, with unresolved D. Germline loops: CDR1 SGHAT, CDR2 FQNNGV. With 5 bases removed from V and 0 bases from J, the gap between germline ends came to 10 bases. This CDR3 spans 15 amino acids. The CDR3 region is CASSHGLSNTGELFF. The CDR3 DNA reads as TGTGCCAGCAGCCATGGGCTATCGAACACCGGGGAGCTGTTTTTT.

This chain joins TRBV27 and TRBJ1-5; no firm D call. Germline V CDR1 and CDR2: MNHEY, SMNVEV (reference sequence). The ends were cut back, 5 bases at V and 1 base at J, with 12 bases in the middle. This CDR3 is 15 amino acids long. CDR3 residues: CASSRGDQSNQPQHF. CDR3 bases: TGTGCCAGCAGTCGAGGAGACCAGAGCAATCAGCCCCAGCATTTT.

The chain joins TRBV4-1 to TRBJ2-7; 10 nucleotides line up with TRBD2. The junction had 12 bases not matched to a gene; V was cut back by 4 bases and J by 0 bases. Germline V gene sequence: CDR1 MGHRA, CDR2 YSYEKL. The CDR3 has 18 residues. This CDR3 is CASSRSDTASGSSYEQYF. The CDR3 DNA sequence: TGCGCCAGCAGCCGATCCGACACGGCTAGCGGGAGCTCCTACGAGCAGTACTTC.

V usage is TRBV28 and J usage is TRBJ1-5, with D possibly matching TRBD1 (5 bases). V was cut by 6 bases and J by 9 bases, with 21 bases left in between. CDR3 length: 15 amino acids. CDR1 is MDHEN, CDR2 SYDVKM, per germline. CDR3 DNA sequence: TGTGCCAGCAGGCCATGGACACCCCGGATACGGCCCCAGCATTTT. It specifies CASRPWTPRIRPQHF.

V and J are TRBV2 and TRBJ1-1; D is unresolved. This CDR3 is 13 amino acids long. V lost 1 base and J 2 bases, leaving 5 bases between the germline ends. Germline values: CDR1 SNHLY, CDR2 FYNNEI. CDR3 DNA sequence: TGTGCCAGCAGTGAAGAGGGAAACACTGAAGCTTTCTTT. Translating gives CASSEEGNTEAFF. Drawing the rest from reference TRBV2 and TRBJ1-1, the complete variable domain is EPEVTQTPSHQVTQMGQEVILRCVPISNHLYFYWYRQILGQKVEFLVSFYNNEISEKSEIFDDQFSVERPDGSNFTLKIRSTKLEDSAMYFCASSEEGNTEAFFGQGTRLTVV.

The V gene is TRBV9, the J gene TRBJ2-5; possible D gene TRBD1, 6 bases. V was cut by 0 bases and J by 5 bases, with 11 bases left in between. The CDR3 is 14 residues long. Germline lookup yields CDR1 SGDLS and CDR2 YYNGEE. This CDR3 reads CASSVARGRETQYF. The CDR3 coding sequence is TGTGCCAGCAGCGTAGCCAGGGGCCGGGAGACCCAGTACTTC.

This chain links TRBV9 with TRBJ2-2; D may be TRBD1 or TRBD2 (5 bases each). The V and J ends lost 0 bases and 4 bases respectively, with 13 bases between them. CDR1 is SGDLS, CDR2 YYNGEE, per germline. The CDR3 runs to 16 residues. CDR3: CASSVVGERGTGELFF. CDR3 DNA sequence: TGTGCCAGCAGCGTAGTCGGCGAGAGGGGCACCGGGGAGCTGTTTTTT.

The rearrangement links TRBV3-1 (or the pseudogene TRBV3-2) to TRBJ1-2; D is ambiguous. The CDR3 extends over 13 amino acids. Trimming removed 4 bases at V and 4 bases at J, with 10 bases between. The germline CDR1 and CDR2 sequences are LGHDT and YNNKEL (reference sequence). The CDR3 DNA follows: TGTGCCAGCAGCCCCCTGGAACTCTATGGCTACACCTTC. This translates into CASSPLELYGYTF.

The chain is built from TRBV30 and TRBJ1-1; the D gene is possibly TRBD1 (5 bases). The germline gives CDR1 GTSNPN, CDR2 SVGIG (reference sequence). CDR3 length equals 11 residues. Trimming removed 3 bases from V and 9 bases from J, with 11 bases in between. This CDR3 reads CAWRGRSQAFF. CDR3 nucleotide sequence: TGTGCCTGGAGGGGACGAAGTCAAGCTTTCTTT.

J is TRBJ1-2 and V is TRBV19, with D possibly TRBD1 on 6 matching bases. V lost 3 bases and J lost 5, with 25 bases in between. The CDR3 runs to 18 residues. CDR1 is LNHDA, CDR2 SQIVND, per germline (reference sequence). The CDR3 reads CASSIKVGFGQTSYGYTF. CDR3 coding DNA: TGTGCCAGTAGTATCAAGGTGGGGTTCGGACAGACGTCTTATGGCTACACCTTC.

This clone was observed once. V and J are TRBV12-5 and TRBJ1-5; 8 bases are a match to TRBD1. The CDR3 has 17 residues. After removal of 1 base from V and 7 bases from J, the junction contained 12 bases not matched to a gene. The V gene's germline CDR1 is LGHNT and CDR2 FRNRAP. The CDR3 DNA reads as TGTGCTAGTGGTTTGGACCCGGGACAGGCCTCAGGGCAGCCCCAGCATTTT. This translates into CASGLDPGQASGQPQHF.

The chain recombines TRBV27 with TRBJ2-1, with D perhaps TRBD2 (6 bases). Germline CDR1 reads MNHEY; CDR2 reads SMNVEV (reference sequence). V dropped 2 bases and J dropped 4 bases, with 12 bases sitting between them. The CDR3 has 15 residues. The CDR3 coding sequence is TGTGCCAGCAGTTTAGGGGACTTCCTATACAATGAGCAGTTCTTC. Translated: CASSLGDFLYNEQFF.

V and J are TRBV5-6 and TRBJ2-7; no clear D gene. Looked up from germline, CDR1 is SGHDT and CDR2 is YYEEEE. V lost 3 bases and J 7 bases, leaving 8 bases between the germline ends. The CDR3 contains 11 residues. The CDR3 loop is CASSSVGEQYF. The CDR3 nucleotides are TGTGCCAGCAGCTCGGTCGGTGAGCAGTACTTC.

This clone has only a few counts. The rearrangement joins TRBV7-2 to TRBJ1-3, with a possible D match to TRBD1 (6 bases). The length of the CDR3 is 14 residues. Germline values: CDR1 SGHTA, CDR2 FQGNSA. Between the trimmed V and J ends, which lost 7 bases and 8 bases, there was a span of 18 bases. The CDR3 nucleotides read TGTGCCAGCACCCGATGGGCGGGGGCCGACACCATATATTTT. This sequence encodes CASTRWAGADTIYF.

The chain combines TRBV5-1 with TRBJ2-3; a weak D match, TRBD2 (5 bases). CDR1 is SGHRS and CDR2 is YFSETQ in the germline V gene. This CDR3 is built from 13 residues. V was pared by 1 base and J by 6 bases, with 9 bases between. Here the CDR3 DNA reads TGCGCCAGCAGCTTGAGGGAGTGGGATACGCAGTATTTT. This gives the protein CASSLREWDTQYF.

This rearrangement joins TRBV4-1 to TRBJ2-2; 8 bases map to TRBD2. Germline V gene lookup returns CDR1 MGHRA and CDR2 YSYEKL. The V gene end was trimmed by 4 bases and the J gene end by 7 bases; junction bases not matched to a gene: 8. CDR3 length equals 15 residues. The CDR3 protein is CASSLSAGVVGELFF. For the CDR3, the DNA is TGCGCCAGCAGCCTCTCAGCGGGAGTGGTCGGGGAGCTGTTTTTT.

The genes are TRBV6-1 and TRBJ2-1; no clear D gene. Germline V gives CDR1 MNHNS, CDR2 SASEGT. This CDR3 is 16 amino acids long. The V end was cut by 4 bases, the J end by 0 bases, with 13 bases between. The CDR3 nucleotides are TGTGCCAGCAGTGCAAAAGCTCCGCGCTCCTACAATGAGCAGTTCTTC. Translated: CASSAKAPRSYNEQFF.

The rearrangement joins TRBV2 to TRBJ1-5; D gene ambiguous. This CDR3 spans 15 amino acids. Germline V gives CDR1 SNHLY, CDR2 FYNNEI. Trimming removed 4 bases from V and 5 bases from J, with 15 bases in between. In DNA form, the CDR3 reads TGTGCCAGCAGTGGGGGTCCGACACCGCATCAGCCCCAGCATTTT. Translating it yields CASSGGPTPHQPQHF.